This T cell receptor (beta chain) was recovered during a study of CD8 T cells in Susac syndrome. Study-wide results and caveats: In its TCR sequencing and HLA analysis, the study acknowledged that the number of individuals was relatively small.

Comments on this clonotype: Its specificity is unknown.

The sequenced target, TCR beta, came from blood CD8+ and CD4+ T cells. The control participants were healthy donors, and these controls were matched with respect to both age and sex. Germline CDR1 LGHNA, CDR2 YSLEER. CDR3 length equals 16 residues. V was pared by 3 bases and J by 2 bases, with 16 bases between. Random hexamers primed reverse transcription of about 0.5 to 1 ug RNA. Multiplex PCR with immunoSEQ amplified the TCR beta CDR3 across 54 Vbeta and 13 Jbeta. Via MiXCR, TCRdb re-called the immunoSEQ multiplex PCR reads, giving one row per CDR3 protein. The sample yields about 70,000 distinct CDR3 sequences, just under 95% seen once.

Sequencing was performed on CD8+ T cells from PBMCs. This clonotype originated in a human donor in good health. The chain combines TRBV4-3 with TRBJ1-1; D remains ambiguous. The CDR3 sequence is CASSQARVPLNTEAFF. For the CDR3, the DNA is TGCGCCAGCAGCCAGGCAAGGGTGCCCCTTAACACTGAAGCTTTCTTT.